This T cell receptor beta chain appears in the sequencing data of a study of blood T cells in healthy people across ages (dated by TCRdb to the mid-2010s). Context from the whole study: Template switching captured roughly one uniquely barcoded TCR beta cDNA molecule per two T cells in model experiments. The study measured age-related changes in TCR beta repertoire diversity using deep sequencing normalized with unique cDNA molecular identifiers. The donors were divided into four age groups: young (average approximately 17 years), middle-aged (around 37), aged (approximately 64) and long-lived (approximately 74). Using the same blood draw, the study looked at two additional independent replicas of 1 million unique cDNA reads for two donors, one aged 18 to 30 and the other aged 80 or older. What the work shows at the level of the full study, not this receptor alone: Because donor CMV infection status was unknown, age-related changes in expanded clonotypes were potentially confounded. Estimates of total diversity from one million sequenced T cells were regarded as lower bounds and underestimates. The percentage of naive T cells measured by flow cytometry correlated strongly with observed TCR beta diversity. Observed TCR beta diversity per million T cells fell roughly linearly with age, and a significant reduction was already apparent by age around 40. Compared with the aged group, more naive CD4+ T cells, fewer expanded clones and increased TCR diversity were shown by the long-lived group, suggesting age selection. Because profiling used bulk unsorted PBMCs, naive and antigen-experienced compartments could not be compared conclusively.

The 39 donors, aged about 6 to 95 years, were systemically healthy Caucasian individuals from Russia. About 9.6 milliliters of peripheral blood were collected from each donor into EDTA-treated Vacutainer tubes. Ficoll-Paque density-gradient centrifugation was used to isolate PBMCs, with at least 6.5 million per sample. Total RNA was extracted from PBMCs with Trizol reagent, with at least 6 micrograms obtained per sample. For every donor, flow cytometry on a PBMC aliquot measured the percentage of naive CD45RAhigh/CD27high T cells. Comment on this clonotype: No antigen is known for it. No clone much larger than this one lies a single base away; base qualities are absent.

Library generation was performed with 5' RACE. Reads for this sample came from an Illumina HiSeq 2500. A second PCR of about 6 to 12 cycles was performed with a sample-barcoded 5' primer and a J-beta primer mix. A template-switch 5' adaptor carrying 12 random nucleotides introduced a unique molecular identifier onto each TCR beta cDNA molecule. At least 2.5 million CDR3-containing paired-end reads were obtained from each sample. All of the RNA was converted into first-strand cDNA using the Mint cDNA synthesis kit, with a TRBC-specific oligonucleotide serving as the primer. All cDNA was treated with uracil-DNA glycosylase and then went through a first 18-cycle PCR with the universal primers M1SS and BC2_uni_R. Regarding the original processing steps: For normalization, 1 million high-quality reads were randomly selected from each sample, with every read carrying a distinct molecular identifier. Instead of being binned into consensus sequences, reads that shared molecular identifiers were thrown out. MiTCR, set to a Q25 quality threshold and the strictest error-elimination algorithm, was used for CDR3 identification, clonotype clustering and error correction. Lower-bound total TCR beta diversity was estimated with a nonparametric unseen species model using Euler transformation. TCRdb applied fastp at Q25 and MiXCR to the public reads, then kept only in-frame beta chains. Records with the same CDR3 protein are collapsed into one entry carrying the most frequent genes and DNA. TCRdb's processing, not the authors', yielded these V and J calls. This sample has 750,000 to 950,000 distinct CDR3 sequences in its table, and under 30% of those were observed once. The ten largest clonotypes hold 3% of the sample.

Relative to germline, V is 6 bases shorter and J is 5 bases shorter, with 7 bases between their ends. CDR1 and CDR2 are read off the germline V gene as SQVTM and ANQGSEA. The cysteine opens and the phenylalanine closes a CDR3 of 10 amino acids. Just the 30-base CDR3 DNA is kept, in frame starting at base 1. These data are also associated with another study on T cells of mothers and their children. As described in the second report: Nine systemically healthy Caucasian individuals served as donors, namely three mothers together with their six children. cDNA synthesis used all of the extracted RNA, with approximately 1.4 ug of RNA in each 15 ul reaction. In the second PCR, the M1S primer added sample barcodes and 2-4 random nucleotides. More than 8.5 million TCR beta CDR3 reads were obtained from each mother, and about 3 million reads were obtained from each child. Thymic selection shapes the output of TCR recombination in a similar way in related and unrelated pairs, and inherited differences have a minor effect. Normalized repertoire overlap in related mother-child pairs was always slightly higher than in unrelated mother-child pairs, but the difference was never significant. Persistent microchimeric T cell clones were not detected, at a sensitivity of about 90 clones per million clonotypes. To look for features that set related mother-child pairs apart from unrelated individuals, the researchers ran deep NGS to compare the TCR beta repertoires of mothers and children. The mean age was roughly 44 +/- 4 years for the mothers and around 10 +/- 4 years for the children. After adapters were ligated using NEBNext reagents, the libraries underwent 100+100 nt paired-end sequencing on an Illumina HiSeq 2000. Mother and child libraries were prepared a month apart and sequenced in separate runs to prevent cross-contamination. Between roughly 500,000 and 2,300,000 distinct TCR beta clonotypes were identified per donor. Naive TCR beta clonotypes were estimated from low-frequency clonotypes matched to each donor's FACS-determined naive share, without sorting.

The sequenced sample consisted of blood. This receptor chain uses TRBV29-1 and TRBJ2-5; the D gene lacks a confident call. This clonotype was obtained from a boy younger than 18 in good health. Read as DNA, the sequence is TGCAGCGTCTCTCGGGAGACCCAGTACTTC. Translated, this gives CSVSRETQYF.